This T cell receptor beta chain was captured by sequencing in a study of blood T cell repertoires in COVID-19. Measured with immunoSEQ multiplex PCR; TCRdb has only the in-frame clones, and not every one. The repertoire holds some 38,000 clones, with approximately 69% as singletons. The germline gives CDR1 SGHRS, CDR2 YFSETQ. The CDR3 contains 13 residues. Between the trimmed V and J ends, which lost 5 bases and 3 bases, there was a span of 9 bases. Sequencing input: peripheral blood. This TCR derives from a man between 70 and 80 years old with COVID-19, enrolled during active disease. The chain is built from TRBV5-1 and TRBJ1-3; tentative D call: TRBD1 (5 bases). The CDR3 DNA follows: TGCGCCAGCAGGGGAGGGGATGGAAACACCATATATTTT. Protein: CASRGGDGNTIYF.